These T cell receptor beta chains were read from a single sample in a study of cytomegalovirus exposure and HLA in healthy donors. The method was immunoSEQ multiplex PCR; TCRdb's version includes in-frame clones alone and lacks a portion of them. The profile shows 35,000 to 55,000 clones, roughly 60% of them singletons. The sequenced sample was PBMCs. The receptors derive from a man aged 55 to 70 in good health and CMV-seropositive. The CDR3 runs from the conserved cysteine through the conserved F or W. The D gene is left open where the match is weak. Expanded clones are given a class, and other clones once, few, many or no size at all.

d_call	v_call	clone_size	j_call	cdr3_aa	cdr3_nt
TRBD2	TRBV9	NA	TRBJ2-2	CASSAGLTNTGELFF	TGTGCCAGCAGCGCGGGACTAACGAACACCGGGGAGCTGTTTTTT
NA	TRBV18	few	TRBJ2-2	CASSPRVGQSNTGELFF	TGTGCCAGCTCACCACGTGTAGGACAGTCGAACACCGGGGAGCTGTTTTTT
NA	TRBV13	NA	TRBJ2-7	CAGTGNISVRGLGSDGLTYEQYF	TGTGCCGGGACGGGGAACATATCGGTGCGGGGCTTAGGATCAGACGGGTTAACCTACGAGCAGTACTTC
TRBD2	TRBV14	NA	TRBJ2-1	CASSQSTSVFYNEQFF	TGTGCCAGCAGCCAAAGTACTAGCGTTTTCTACAATGAGCAGTTCTTC
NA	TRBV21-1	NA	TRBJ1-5	CASSKVGLRYVYNQPQHF	TGTGCCAGCAGCAAAGTGGGTTTGAGGTACGTTTACAATCAGCCCCAGCATTTT
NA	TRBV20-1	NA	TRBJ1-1	CSAEGRTEAFF	TGCAGTGCAGAGGGTAGGACTGAAGCTTTCTTT
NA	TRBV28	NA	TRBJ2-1	CASSSLGAGMNEQFF	TGTGCCAGCAGTTCTCTGGGAGCGGGTATGAATGAGCAGTTCTTC
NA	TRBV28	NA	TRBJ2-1	CASTGRGYNEQFF	TGTGCCAGCACCGGTAGGGGTTACAATGAGCAGTTCTTC
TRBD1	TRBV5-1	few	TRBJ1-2	CASSLRTGYGYTF	TGCGCCAGCAGCTTGAGGACAGGGTATGGCTACACCTTC
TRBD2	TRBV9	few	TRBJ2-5	CASSNPSGRDSETQYF	TGTGCCAGCAGCAACCCTAGCGGGAGGGACTCGGAGACCCAGTACTTC
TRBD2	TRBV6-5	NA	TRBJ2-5	CASSRARGGTQYF	TGTGCCAGCAGTAGGGCCCGGGGGGGGACCCAGTACTTC
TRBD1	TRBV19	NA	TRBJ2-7	CASSLGTGAGTYEQYF	TGTGCCAGTAGCCTTGGGACAGGGGCTGGTACCTACGAGCAGTACTTC
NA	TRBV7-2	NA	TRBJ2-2	CASSLEQNTGELFF	TGTGCCAGCAGCTTAGAACAGAACACCGGGGAGCTGTTTTTT
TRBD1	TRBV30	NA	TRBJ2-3	CAWSAGQAGIDTQYF	TGTGCCTGGAGTGCGGGACAGGCGGGTATCGATACGCAGTATTTT
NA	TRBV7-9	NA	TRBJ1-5	CASSLGAGESQPQHF	TGTGCCAGCAGCTTAGGTGCGGGGGAGAGCCAGCCCCAGCATTTT
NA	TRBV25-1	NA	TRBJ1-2	CASSELEGWGGYTF	TGTGCCAGCAGTGAATTGGAGGGTTGGGGTGGCTACACCTTC
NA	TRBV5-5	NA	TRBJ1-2	CASSLDVGLLGYTF	TGTGCCAGCAGCTTGGATGTGGGGCTCCTGGGCTACACCTTC
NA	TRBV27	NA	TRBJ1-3	CASSLSAGAGNTIYF	TGTGCCAGCAGTTTATCGGCGGGGGCGGGAAACACCATATATTTT
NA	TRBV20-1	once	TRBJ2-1	CSARNQNEQFF	TGCAGTGCTAGAAATCAGAATGAGCAGTTCTTC
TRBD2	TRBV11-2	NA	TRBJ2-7	CASSDSGKSYEQYF	TGTGCCAGCAGCGACAGCGGGAAGTCCTACGAGCAGTACTTC
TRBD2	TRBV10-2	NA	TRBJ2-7	CASREAGGLSEQYF	TGCGCCAGCAGGGAAGCGGGAGGCCTAAGCGAGCAGTACTTC
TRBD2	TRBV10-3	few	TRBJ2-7	CAISESGSLNEQYF	TGTGCCATCAGTGAGAGCGGGAGTCTCAACGAGCAGTACTTC
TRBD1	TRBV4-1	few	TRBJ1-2	CASSHWPGTGGYGYTF	TGCGCCAGCAGCCATTGGCCCGGGACAGGGGGCTATGGCTACACCTTC
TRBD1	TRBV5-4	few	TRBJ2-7	CASSSGQGITYEQYF	TGTGCCAGCAGCTCGGGACAGGGGATTACCTACGAGCAGTACTTC
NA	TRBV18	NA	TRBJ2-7	CASSGDSGQWAYEQYF	TGTGCCAGCTCGGGGGACTCGGGACAGTGGGCCTACGAGCAGTACTTC
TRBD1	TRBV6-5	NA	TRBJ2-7	CASSYSYGQGSYEQYF	TGTGCCAGCAGTTACTCGTACGGACAGGGATCCTACGAGCAGTACTTC
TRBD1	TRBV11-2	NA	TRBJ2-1	CASSTGTGDYNEQFF	TGTGCCAGCAGCACCGGGACAGGGGACTACAATGAGCAGTTCTTC
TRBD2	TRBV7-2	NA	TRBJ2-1	CASRQAGGGYNEQFF	TGTGCCAGCAGGCAAGCGGGAGGCGGCTACAATGAGCAGTTCTTC
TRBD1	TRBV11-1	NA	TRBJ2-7	CASRGRGQGTYEQYF	TGTGCCAGCAGGGGTCGGGGACAGGGGACCTACGAGCAGTACTTC
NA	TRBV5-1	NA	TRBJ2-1	CASSLATEREQFF	TGCGCCAGCAGCTTGGCTACCGAGCGTGAGCAGTTCTTC
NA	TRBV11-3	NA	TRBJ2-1	CASSLEYSAAPDEQFF	TGTGCCAGCAGCTTAGAATATAGCGCCGCGCCCGATGAGCAGTTCTTC
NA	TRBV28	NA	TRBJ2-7	CASSPGIEQYF	TGTGCCAGCAGTCCAGGGATCGAGCAGTACTTC
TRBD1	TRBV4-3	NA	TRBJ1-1	CASSPRTGAENTEAFF	TGCGCCAGCAGCCCAAGGACAGGGGCCGAGAACACTGAAGCTTTCTTT
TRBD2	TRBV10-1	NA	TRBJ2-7	CASSLVVLAGDSYEQYF	TGCGCCAGCAGCTTAGTGGTGCTAGCGGGAGACTCCTACGAGCAGTACTTC
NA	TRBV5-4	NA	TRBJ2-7	CASSLDPGSSYEQYF	TGTGCCAGCAGCTTAGACCCGGGGAGCTCCTACGAGCAGTACTTC
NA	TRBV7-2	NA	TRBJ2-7	CASSLDQGRLGYEQYF	TGTGCCAGCAGCTTAGATCAGGGGCGCTTGGGTTACGAGCAGTACTTC
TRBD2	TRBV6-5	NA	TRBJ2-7	CASSYGVSGSYEQYF	TGTGCCAGCAGTTACGGGGTTAGCGGGAGCTACGAGCAGTACTTC
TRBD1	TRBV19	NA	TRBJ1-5	CASSFRGASNQPQHF	TGTGCCAGTAGTTTCAGGGGGGCGAGCAATCAGCCCCAGCATTTT
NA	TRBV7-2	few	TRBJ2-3	CASTLQTPSTDTQYF	TGTGCCAGCACCCTTCAGACACCGAGCACAGATACGCAGTATTTT
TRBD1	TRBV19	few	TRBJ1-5	CATSTGALNQPQHF	TGTGCCACCTCGACAGGGGCGCTCAATCAGCCCCAGCATTTT
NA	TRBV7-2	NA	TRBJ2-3	CASSGDTDTQYF	TGTGCCAGCTCGGGGGACACAGATACGCAGTATTTT
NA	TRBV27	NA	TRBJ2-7	CASSKNRDTSYEQYF	TGTGCCAGCAGTAAAAACCGGGACACCTCCTACGAGCAGTACTTC
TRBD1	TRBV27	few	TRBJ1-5	CASSLGSGQGGNQPQHF	TGTGCCAGCAGTTTAGGTTCGGGGCAGGGGGGCAATCAGCCCCAGCATTTT
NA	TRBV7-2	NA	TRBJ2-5	CASSLDRPGETQYF	TGTGCCAGCAGCCTCGACCGCCCCGGGGAGACCCAGTACTTC
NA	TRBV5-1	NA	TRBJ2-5	CASSRGSSETQYF	TGCGCCAGCAGCAGGGGGTCGTCAGAGACCCAGTACTTC
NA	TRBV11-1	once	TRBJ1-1	CASSPHGGVRDTEAFF	TGTGCCAGCAGCCCTCATGGAGGGGTGAGAGACACTGAAGCTTTCTTT
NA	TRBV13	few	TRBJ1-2	CASSYGQGGYGYTF	TGTGCCAGCAGCTATGGACAAGGCGGCTATGGCTACACCTTC
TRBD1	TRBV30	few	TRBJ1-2	CAWVGQGLNGYTF	TGTGCCTGGGTAGGACAGGGTTTAAATGGCTACACCTTC
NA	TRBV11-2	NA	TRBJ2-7	CASSHQTSSYEQYF	TGTGCCAGCAGCCATCAGACTAGCTCCTACGAGCAGTACTTC
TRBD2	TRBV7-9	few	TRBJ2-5	CASSPMTGTSGSGETQYF	TGTGCCAGCAGCCCCATGACGGGGACTAGCGGATCAGGGGAGACCCAGTACTTC
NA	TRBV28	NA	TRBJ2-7	CASSIYSYEQYF	TGTGCCAGCAGTATCTACAGCTACGAGCAGTACTTC
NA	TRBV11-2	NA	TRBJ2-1	CASSLTGGQNSYNEQFF	TGTGCCAGCAGCTTAACGGGGGGCCAGAACTCCTACAATGAGCAGTTCTTC
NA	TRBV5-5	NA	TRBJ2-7	CASSLRGDNSYEQYF	TGTGCCAGCAGCTTGAGAGGTGATAACTCCTACGAGCAGTACTTC
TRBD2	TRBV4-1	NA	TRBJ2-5	CASSQGTSGSETQYF	TGCGCCAGCAGCCAAGGGACTAGCGGCTCAGAGACCCAGTACTTC
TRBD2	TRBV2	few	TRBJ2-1	CASSQRLAGNYNEQFF	TGTGCCAGCAGCCAGAGACTAGCGGGAAACTACAATGAGCAGTTCTTC
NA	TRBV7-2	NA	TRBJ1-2	CASSMTAETFNYGYTF	TGTGCCAGCAGCATGACAGCCGAAACCTTTAACTATGGCTACACCTTC
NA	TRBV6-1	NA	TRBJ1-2	CASSEALQSWSGGYTF	TGTGCCAGCAGTGAAGCGCTTCAGTCCTGGTCTGGTGGCTACACCTTC
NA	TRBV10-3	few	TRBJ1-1	CAVKGPSPLNTEAFF	TGTGCCGTAAAAGGGCCTAGCCCATTGAACACTGAAGCTTTCTTT
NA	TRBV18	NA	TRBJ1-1	CASSQDGRNTEAFF	TGTGCCAGCTCACAGGACGGGAGGAACACTGAAGCTTTCTTT